These T cell receptor beta chains were read from a single sample in a study of T cell repertoires in cytomegalovirus infection. TCRdb independently ran MiXCR on the reads; one entry per CDR3 protein. This repertoire shows just over 150,000 distinct CDR3 sequences, less than 25% found once; its top ten account for approximately 10%. The specimen sequenced was PBMCs. The receptors come from a human donor in good health (CMV status not recorded). Some clones in this sample may be carry-over from other donors' samples. The CDR3 runs from the conserved cysteine through the conserved F or W. A D gene is named only where the DNA matches it firmly. Clone sizes are given selectively: once, few, many, or a class where the clone is expanded.

size: many; V: TRBV7-2; J: TRBJ2-1; D: NA; DNA: TGTGCCAGCAGCTCCGAGGGGGTAGCGCGGAGCAATGAGCAGTTCTTC; CDR3: CASSSEGVARSNEQFF
size: many; V: TRBV7-2; J: TRBJ1-3; D: NA; DNA: TGTGCCAGCAGCTTAGCGACGGGCTCTGGAAACACCATATATTTT; CDR3: CASSLATGSGNTIYF
size: NA; V: TRBV7-2; J: TRBJ2-3; D: TRBD2; DNA: TGTGCCAGCAGTCAGCGGGAGAAGGCAGATACGCAGTATTTT; CDR3: CASSQREKADTQYF
size: NA; V: TRBV9; J: TRBJ2-7; D: TRBD1; DNA: TGTGCCAGCAGCGTAGGACAGGGCAGACACGAGCAGTACTTC; CDR3: CASSVGQGRHEQYF
size: NA; V: TRBV28; J: TRBJ2-7; D: NA; DNA: TGTTCCAGCAGTTTGCGGGGCCCCTACGAGCAGTACTTC; CDR3: CSSSLRGPYEQYF
size: NA; V: TRBV11-2; J: TRBJ2-6; D: NA; DNA: TGTGCCAGCAGCCCGGTCATCTCTGGGGCCAACGTCCTGACTTTC; CDR3: CASSPVISGANVLTF
size: few; V: TRBV11-3; J: TRBJ2-1; D: TRBD2; DNA: TGTGCCAGCAGCTTAGTACTAGCGGGCTACAATGAGCAGTTCTTC; CDR3: CASSLVLAGYNEQFF
size: few; V: TRBV29-1; J: TRBJ2-2; D: NA; DNA: TGCAGCGTTGGAGAGAACACCGGGGAGCTGTTTTTT; CDR3: CSVGENTGELFF
size: NA; V: TRBV29-1; J: TRBJ2-3; D: NA; DNA: TGCAGCGTTGAAGGGAACACAGATACGCAGTATTTT; CDR3: CSVEGNTDTQYF
size: few; V: TRBV6-2/TRBV6-3; J: TRBJ1-5; D: TRBD1; DNA: TGTGCCAGACAGGGGTGCAATCAGCCCCAGCATTTT; CDR3: CARQGCNQPQHF
size: NA; V: TRBV20-1; J: TRBJ2-5; D: TRBD2; DNA: TGCAGTGCTAGGGACTTTAGCGGGGGGGAGACCCAGTACTTC; CDR3: CSARDFSGGETQYF
size: few; V: TRBV28; J: TRBJ1-2; D: NA; DNA: TGTGCCAGCAGGGGACGGGGGTGGTATGGCTACACCTTC; CDR3: CASRGRGWYGYTF
size: many; V: TRBV6-1; J: TRBJ1-5; D: NA; DNA: TGTGCCAGCAGTGATGTCCTTTTATGGCCCCAGCATTTT; CDR3: CASSDVLLWPQHF
size: NA; V: TRBV27; J: TRBJ1-6; D: NA; DNA: TGTGCCAGCATCCTCAGATCCTATAATTCACCCCTCCACTTT; CDR3: CASILRSYNSPLHF
size: NA; V: TRBV5-5; J: TRBJ1-1; D: NA; DNA: TGTGCCAGCAGCTTGACAGGGAAGTTAACTGAAGCTTTCTTT; CDR3: CASSLTGKLTEAFF
size: few; V: TRBV7-2; J: TRBJ2-3; D: TRBD2; DNA: TGTGCCAGCAGCTTAGCGGCGGGAGGGGCAGATACGCAGTATTTT; CDR3: CASSLAAGGADTQYF
size: few; V: TRBV14; J: TRBJ2-7; D: TRBD2; DNA: TGTGCCAGCAGCCAATTCGCCGGGACTAGCTACGAGCAGTACTTC; CDR3: CASSQFAGTSYEQYF
size: few; V: TRBV28; J: TRBJ1-1; D: NA; DNA: TGTGCCAGCAGTTCTGGGGCAGGGCCGAACACTGAAGCTTTCTTT; CDR3: CASSSGAGPNTEAFF
size: few; V: TRBV4-1; J: TRBJ1-1; D: TRBD1; DNA: TGTGCCAGCAGTCATGACAGGGCGACCACCCATACTGAAGCTTTCTTT; CDR3: CASSHDRATTHTEAFF
size: NA; V: TRBV6-5; J: TRBJ1-4; D: NA; DNA: TGTGCCAGCAGTTACGTCTGGAATGAAAAACTGTTTTTT; CDR3: CASSYVWNEKLFF
size: many; V: TRBV7-2; J: TRBJ2-7; D: NA; DNA: TGTGCCAGCAGTTTTAGCCGAAGATCCTACGAGCAGTACTTC; CDR3: CASSFSRRSYEQYF
size: few; V: TRBV7-9; J: TRBJ1-1; D: NA; DNA: TGTGCCAGCAGCGGGGACGGGAACACTGAAGCTTTCTTT; CDR3: CASSGDGNTEAFF
size: few; V: TRBV5-1; J: TRBJ2-1; D: TRBD1; DNA: TGCGCCAGCAGCCTTTCCGGGACAGGGCACAATGAGCAGTTCTTC; CDR3: CASSLSGTGHNEQFF
size: few; V: TRBV29-1; J: TRBJ2-1; D: NA; DNA: TGCAGCGTTGACGGGGAAGGGGACAATGAGCAGTTCTTC; CDR3: CSVDGEGDNEQFF
size: few; V: TRBV5-5; J: TRBJ2-2; D: NA; DNA: TGTGCCAGCAGCCCGGGACCCGTCACCGGGGAGCTGTTTTTT; CDR3: CASSPGPVTGELFF
size: many; V: TRBV7-2; J: TRBJ1-1; D: NA; DNA: TGTGCCAGCAGCTTATGGACCCTGAACACTGAAGCTTTCTTT; CDR3: CASSLWTLNTEAFF
size: NA; V: TRBV6-5; J: TRBJ2-4; D: NA; DNA: TGTGCCAGCAGGGGAACGGGAGTGAAAAACATTCAGTACTTC; CDR3: CASRGTGVKNIQYF
size: NA; V: TRBV12-3/TRBV12-4; J: TRBJ2-7; D: NA; DNA: TGTGCCAGCTCTTTGGGAGAGGGCTCCTACGAGCAGTACTTC; CDR3: CASSLGEGSYEQYF
size: many; V: TRBV7-2; J: TRBJ2-3; D: NA; DNA: TGTGCCAGCAGCTTAGTGGGGTGGGGGCGGGGGAACACAGATACGCAGTATTTT; CDR3: CASSLVGWGRGNTDTQYF
size: NA; V: TRBV19; J: TRBJ2-7; D: TRBD2; DNA: TGTGCCAGCTCACAAGGGGTAGCGGGAACCTACGAGCAGTACTTC; CDR3: CASSQGVAGTYEQYF
size: many; V: TRBV7-2; J: TRBJ1-2; D: NA; DNA: TGTGCCAGCAGTCCAGGGTCTCCCTATGGCTACACCTTC; CDR3: CASSPGSPYGYTF
size: NA; V: TRBV12-3/TRBV12-4; J: TRBJ2-3; D: TRBD2; DNA: TGTGCCAGCAGTTTAGAGACGACTAGCGGGAGTGTGAATACGCAGAATTTT; CDR3: CASSLETTSGSVNTQNF
size: NA; V: TRBV28; J: TRBJ1-5; D: NA; DNA: TGTGCCAGCAGCCGGACAGAGAATCAGCCCCAGCATTTT; CDR3: CASSRTENQPQHF
size: once; V: TRBV28; J: TRBJ1-1; D: NA; DNA: TGTGCCAGCAGTTTAATAGTCAAGAACACTGAAGCTTTCTTT; CDR3: CASSLIVKNTEAFF
size: many; V: TRBV12-3/TRBV12-4; J: TRBJ2-7; D: NA; DNA: TGTGCCAGCAACAGGGAGGGCTACGAGCAGTACTTC; CDR3: CASNREGYEQYF
size: many; V: TRBV7-8; J: TRBJ1-5; D: TRBD1; DNA: TGTGCCAGCAGCGTTAGGGGACAGGGGAATCAGCCCCAGCATTTT; CDR3: CASSVRGQGNQPQHF
size: NA; V: TRBV28; J: TRBJ2-2; D: TRBD2; DNA: TGTGCCAGCAGGGGCGGGAGGGTTACGAACACCGGGGAGCTGTTTTTT; CDR3: CASRGGRVTNTGELFF